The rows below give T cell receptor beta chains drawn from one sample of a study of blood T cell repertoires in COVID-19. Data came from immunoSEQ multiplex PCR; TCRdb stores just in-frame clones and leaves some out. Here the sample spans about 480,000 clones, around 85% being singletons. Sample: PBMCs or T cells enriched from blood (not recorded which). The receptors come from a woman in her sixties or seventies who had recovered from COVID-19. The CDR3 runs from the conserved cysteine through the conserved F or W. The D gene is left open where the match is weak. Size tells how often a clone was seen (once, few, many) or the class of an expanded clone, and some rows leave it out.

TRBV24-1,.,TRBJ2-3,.,CATSDLGRGLTDTQYF,TGTGCCACCAGTGATTTGGGTAGGGGCCTGACAGATACGCAGTATTTT
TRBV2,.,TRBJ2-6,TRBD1,CAGKNPGTGGSSGANVLTF,TGTGCCGGCAAGAACCCAGGGACAGGGGGCAGCTCTGGGGCCAACGTCCTGACTTTC
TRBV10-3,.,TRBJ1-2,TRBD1,CAISYPGQGANGYTF,TGTGCCATCAGTTATCCGGGACAGGGGGCAAATGGCTACACCTTC
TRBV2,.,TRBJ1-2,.,CASSESLKNYGYTF,TGTGCCAGCAGTGAAAGCCTCAAGAACTATGGCTACACCTTC
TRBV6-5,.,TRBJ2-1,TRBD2,CASSPGGRNEQFF,TGTGCCAGCAGCCCGGGGGGGCGAAATGAGCAGTTCTTC
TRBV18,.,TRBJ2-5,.,CASSPQQGAETQYF,TGTGCCAGCTCACCCCAACAGGGAGCAGAGACCCAGTACTTC
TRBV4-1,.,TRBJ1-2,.,CASSQESQGYGYTF,TGCGCCAGCAGCCAAGAATCCCAGGGTTATGGCTACACCTTC
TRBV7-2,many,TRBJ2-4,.,CASSLVGDLAKNIQYF,TGTGCCAGCAGCTTAGTTGGAGATCTAGCCAAAAACATTCAGTACTTC
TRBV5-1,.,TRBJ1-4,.,CASRQGPNEKLFF,TGCGCCAGCAGACAGGGCCCTAATGAAAAACTGTTTTTT
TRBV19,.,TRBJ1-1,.,CASTVYTEAFF,TGTGCCAGTACCGTATACACTGAAGCTTTCTTT
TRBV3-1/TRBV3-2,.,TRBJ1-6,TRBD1,CASSQGTGRGNSPLHF,TGTGCCAGCAGCCAAGGGACAGGGAGAGGCAATTCACCCCTCCACTTT
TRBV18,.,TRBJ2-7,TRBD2,CASSAGLAGGFSDYEQYF,TGTGCCAGCTCAGCAGGACTAGCGGGGGGTTTCTCGGACTACGAGCAGTACTTC
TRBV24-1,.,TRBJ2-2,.,CATSDFQGWSTGELFF,TGTGCCACCAGTGATTTTCAGGGATGGAGCACCGGGGAGCTGTTTTTT
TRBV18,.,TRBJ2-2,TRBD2,CASSPGLSTGELFF,TGTGCCAGCTCACCGGGACTAAGCACCGGGGAGCTGTTTTTT
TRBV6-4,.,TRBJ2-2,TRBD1,CASSDRGRTGELFF,TGTGCCAGCAGCGACAGGGGGCGGACCGGGGAGCTGTTTTTT
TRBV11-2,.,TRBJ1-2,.,CASSPTTGRALYGYTF,TGTGCCAGCAGCCCGACAACAGGGCGGGCCCTCTATGGCTACACCTTC
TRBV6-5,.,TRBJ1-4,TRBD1,CASSRTGGKEKLFF,TGTGCCAGCAGTCGGACAGGGGGGAAGGAAAAACTGTTTTTT
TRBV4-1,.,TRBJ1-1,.,CASSQMRDNTEAFF,TGCGCCAGCAGCCAAATGAGGGATAACACTGAAGCTTTCTTT
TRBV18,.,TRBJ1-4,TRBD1,CASSRTTDRGLRGLFF,TGTGCCAGCTCACGCACCACCGACAGGGGGCTTCGAGGGCTGTTTTTT
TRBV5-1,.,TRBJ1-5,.,CASSLQGPPNQPQHF,TGCGCCAGCAGTCTCCAGGGGCCCCCTAATCAGCCCCAGCATTTT
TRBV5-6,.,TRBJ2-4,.,CASSLGTVNIQYF,TGTGCCAGCAGCTTGGGGACAGTAAACATTCAGTACTTC
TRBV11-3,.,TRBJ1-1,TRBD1,CASSPTGFGTEAFF,TGTGCCAGCAGTCCGACAGGGTTTGGCACTGAAGCTTTCTTT
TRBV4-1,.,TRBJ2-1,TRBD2,CASSQERGGNEQFF,TGCGCCAGCAGCCAAGAACGGGGGGGCAATGAGCAGTTCTTC
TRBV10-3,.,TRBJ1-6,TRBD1,CAITDTGVNSPLHF,TGTGCCATCACCGACACAGGGGTTAATTCACCCCTCCACTTT
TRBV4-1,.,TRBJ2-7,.,CASSPRGLFGYEQYF,TGCGCCAGCAGCCCTCGGGGTCTTTTCGGATACGAGCAGTACTTC
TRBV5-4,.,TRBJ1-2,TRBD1,CASSLGDRNYGYTF,TGTGCCAGCAGCTTAGGGGACAGAAACTATGGCTACACCTTC
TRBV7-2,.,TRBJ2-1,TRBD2,CASSPLAGGFPNEQFF,TGTGCCAGCAGCCCCTTAGCGGGGGGATTCCCCAATGAGCAGTTCTTC
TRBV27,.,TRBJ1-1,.,CASSGRQQGALNTEAFF,TGTGCCAGCAGTGGGCGCCAACAGGGTGCCTTGAACACTGAAGCTTTCTTT
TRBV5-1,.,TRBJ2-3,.,CASSLLSRGTDTQYF,TGCGCCAGCAGCTTGCTTTCCAGGGGCACAGATACGCAGTATTTT
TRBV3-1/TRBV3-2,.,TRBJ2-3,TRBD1,CASSHRQGITDTQYF,TGTGCCAGCAGCCACAGACAGGGAATCACAGATACGCAGTATTTT
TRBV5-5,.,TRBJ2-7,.,CASSLSPGGYEQYF,TGTGCCAGCAGCTTGTCGCCAGGGGGGTACGAGCAGTACTTC
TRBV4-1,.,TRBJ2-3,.,CASSQDPDGYTDTQYF,TGCGCCAGCAGCCAAGACCCAGACGGGTACACAGATACGCAGTATTTT
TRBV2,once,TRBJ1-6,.,CASSRGAPGGSPLHF,TGTGCCAGCAGTCGCGGGGCACCCGGGGGTTCACCCCTCCACTTT
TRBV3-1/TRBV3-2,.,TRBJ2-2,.,CASSQVQGGNTGELFF,TGTGCCAGCAGCCAAGTTCAGGGGGGAAACACCGGGGAGCTGTTTTTT
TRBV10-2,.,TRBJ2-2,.,CASSETYGELFF,TGCGCCAGCAGTGAGACCTACGGGGAGCTGTTTTTT
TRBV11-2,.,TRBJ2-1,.,CASSPTRQPVNEQFF,TGTGCCAGCAGCCCGACTAGGCAGCCCGTCAATGAGCAGTTCTTC
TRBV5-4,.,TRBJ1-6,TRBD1,CASSTQTGGWGSPLHF,TGTGCCAGCAGCACCCAGACAGGGGGCTGGGGTTCACCCCTCCACTTT
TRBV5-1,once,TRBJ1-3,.,CASSLARQGTGNTIYF,TGCGCCAGCAGCTTGGCCCGCCAGGGTACTGGAAACACCATATATTTT
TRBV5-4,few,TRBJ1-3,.,CASSSGEGNTIYF,TGTGCCAGCAGCTCAGGGGAAGGAAACACCATATATTTT
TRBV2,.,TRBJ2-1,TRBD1,CASSASGTGYDEQFF,TGTGCCAGCAGCGCCTCAGGGACAGGGTACGATGAGCAGTTCTTC
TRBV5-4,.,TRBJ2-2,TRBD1,CASSLGQGAIGELFF,TGTGCCAGCAGCTTGGGACAGGGGGCTATCGGGGAGCTGTTTTTT
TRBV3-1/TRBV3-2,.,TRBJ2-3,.,CASSRGLVEGDTQYF,TGTGCCAGCAGCCGCGGGCTAGTTGAGGGAGATACGCAGTATTTT
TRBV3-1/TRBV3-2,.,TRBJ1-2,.,CASSQGPTGYGYTF,TGTGCCAGCAGCCAAGGACCTACAGGGTACGGCTACACCTTC
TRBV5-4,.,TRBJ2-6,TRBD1,CASSGRTGAPSGANVLTF,TGTGCCAGCAGCGGGAGGACAGGGGCACCCTCTGGGGCCAACGTCCTGACTTTC
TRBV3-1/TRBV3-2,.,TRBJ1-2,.,CASSQGGGNYGYTF,TGTGCCAGCAGCCAAGGCGGGGGGAACTATGGCTACACCTTC
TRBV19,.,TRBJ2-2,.,CASSRQSGELFF,TGTGCCAGTAGTCGACAATCCGGGGAGCTGTTTTTT
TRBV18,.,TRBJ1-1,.,CASSPYWGGTEAFF,TGTGCCAGCTCACCATATTGGGGGGGGACTGAAGCTTTCTTT
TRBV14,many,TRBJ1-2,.,CASSQDPGGDRGYGYTF,TGTGCCAGCAGCCAAGATCCGGGCGGGGACCGGGGCTATGGCTACACCTTC
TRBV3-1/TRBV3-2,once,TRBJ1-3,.,CASSQGRQRGNTIYF,TGTGCCAGCAGCCAAGGAAGACAGAGGGGAAACACCATATATTTT
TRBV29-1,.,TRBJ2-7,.,CSASPENRIYEQYF,TGCAGCGCCTCGCCGGAGAACCGGATCTACGAGCAGTACTTC
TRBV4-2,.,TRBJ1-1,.,CASSQVGPRNTEAFF,TGTGCCAGCAGCCAAGTCGGTCCCCGTAACACTGAAGCTTTCTTT
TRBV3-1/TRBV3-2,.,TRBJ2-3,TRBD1,CASSPGQRSDTQYF,TGTGCCAGCAGTCCGGGACAGAGGAGTGATACGCAGTATTTT
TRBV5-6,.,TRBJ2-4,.,CASRPRDKGVNIQYF,TGTGCCAGCCGGCCCCGGGACAAAGGCGTAAACATTCAGTACTTC
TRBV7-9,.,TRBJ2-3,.,CASSTPAGAADTQYF,TGTGCCAGCAGTACCCCCGCGGGGGCCGCAGATACGCAGTATTTT
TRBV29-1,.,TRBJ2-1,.,CSVPTGTNSYNEQFF,TGCAGCGTACCCACAGGGACCAACTCCTACAATGAGCAGTTCTTC
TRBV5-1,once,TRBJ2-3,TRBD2,CASSPDLAGGRTDTQYF,TGCGCCAGCAGCCCGGACCTAGCGGGGGGGCGTACAGATACGCAGTATTTT
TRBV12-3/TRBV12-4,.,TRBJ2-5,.,CASSLTSRTQYF,TGTGCCAGCAGTTTGACAAGTCGGACCCAGTACTTC
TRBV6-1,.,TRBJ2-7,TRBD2,CASSEWRGGPYEQYF,TGTGCCAGCAGTGAATGGCGGGGGGGCCCCTACGAGCAGTACTTC
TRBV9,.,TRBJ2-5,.,CASSAGIQETQYF,TGTGCCAGCAGCGCCGGGATCCAAGAGACCCAGTACTTC